The 20 T cell receptor beta chains presented below share a single source sample, sequenced in a study of molecular identifiers for immune sequencing clone quantification. TCRdb re-called the PCR reads through MiXCR, storing one row per CDR3 protein. The repertoire holds approximately 680,000 distinct CDR3 sequences, with roughly 25% as singletons. Material for sequencing was naive CD8+ T cells from blood, with Jurkat cell RNA spiked in. The subset denotes: FACS-sorted CD8+CD4-CCR7+CD45RA+ naive T cells. These receptors were taken from a human donor in good health. Some libraries in this study had Jurkat cell RNA spiked in.

This clonotype was recorded many times. The J gene is TRBJ2-2, the V gene TRBV7-8; 9 nucleotides line up with TRBD1. Germline V gene data show CDR1 as SGHVS and CDR2 as FQNEAQ. This CDR3 has 15 amino acids. J gave up 4 bases and V 5 bases, and 5 bases lay outside the gene matches. The CDR3 DNA reads TGTGCCAGCAGCCTACAGGGGGCATTCACCGGGGAGCTGTTTTTT. It is translated as CASSLQGAFTGELFF.

About this clonotype itself: The missing conserved phenylalanine or tryptophan at the end of this CDR3 makes a read error likely. The rearrangement joins TRBV7-2 to TRBJ2-7; 8 bases agree with TRBD2. CDR3 length: 15 residues. Germline values: CDR1 SGHTA, CDR2 FQGNSA. Germline trimming cut 5 bases from V and 3 bases from J; bases unmatched to any gene: 9. The CDR3 nucleotides are TGTGCCAGCAGCCACGCGGGGGGAATCGACTACGAGCAGTACTCC. Translated: CASSHAGGIDYEQYS.

The gene calls are TRBV9 and TRBJ1-5; tentative D call: TRBD1 (5 bases). The CDR3 loop spans 15 amino acids. V lost 3 bases and J 4 bases, leaving 14 bases between the germline ends. The germline V gene has CDR1 SGDLS and CDR2 YYNGEE. CDR3 DNA sequence: TGTGCCAGCAGCGCCGGGGCCGCGCATAATCAGCCCCAGCATTTT. Translation gives CASSAGAAHNQPQHF.

Remarks on this clonotype: A much larger clone lies a single base off, so this may be a read error. The V gene is TRBV18, the J gene TRBJ2-3; D unclear. The length of the CDR3 is 13 residues. V was cut by 0 bases and J by 4 bases, with 5 bases left in between. Germline V lookup: CDR1 KGHSH, CDR2 LQKENI. CDR3 sequence: CASSPPIADTQYF. The DNA of the CDR3 is TGTGCCAGCTCACCACCGATAGCAGATACGCAGTATTTT. Looking up the rest from reference TRBV18 and TRBJ2-3 gives the full variable domain: NAGVMQNPRHLVRRRGQEARLRCSPMKGHSHVYWYRQLPEEGLKFMVYLQKENIIDESGMPKERFSAEFPKEGPSILRIQQVVRGDSAAYFCASSPPIADTQYFGPGTRLTVL.

The table lists this clonotype with many counts. This sequence joins TRBV7-9 and TRBJ1-6; 7 nucleotides agree with TRBD1. In germline, CDR1 is SEHNR, CDR2 FQNEAQ (reference sequence). The CDR3 length is 11 residues. The V gene end was trimmed by 4 bases and the J gene end by 16 bases; junction bases not matched to a gene: 4. CDR3 sequence reads: CASSWDRGLHF. The CDR3 region has the DNA TGTGCCAGCAGCTGGGACAGAGGACTCCACTTT.

In this sample, this clonotype turned up once. This chain joins TRBV27 and TRBJ2-1; TRBD1 matches 7 bases. The CDR3 loop spans 14 amino acids. Looked up from germline, CDR1 is MNHEY and CDR2 is SMNVEV (reference sequence). The junction had 4 bases not matched to a gene; V was cut back by 2 bases and J by 6 bases. The CDR3 is CASSLRQGGNEQFF. CDR3 bases: TGTGCCAGCAGTTTACGACAGGGCGGCAATGAGCAGTTCTTC.

This clonotype appeared a single time. The junction shows a germline mismatch at one end, possibly a read error. The chain employs TRBV13 and TRBJ2-1, with TRBD2 identical over 8 bases. The length of the CDR3 is 16 residues. The germline V gene encodes CDR1 PRHDT and CDR2 FYEKMQ (reference sequence). CDR3 DNA sequence: TGTGCCAGCGGCTTAAAGACCGGGGGGGCCTACAATGAGCAGTTCTTC. Translating it yields CASGLKTGGAYNEQFF.

This clonotype was detected a few times. The chain joins TRBV4-1 to TRBJ1-5, with TRBD1 as a possible D gene (6 bases). Trimming left V 0 bases short and J 2 bases short, with 11 bases between. Germline V gene data show CDR1 as MGHRA and CDR2 as YSYEKL. The CDR3 is made up of 16 amino acids. CDR3 loop: CASSQDWGAGNQPQHF. CDR3 bases: TGCGCCAGCAGCCAAGATTGGGGGGCTGGCAATCAGCCCCAGCATTTT.

To note about this clonotype: The junction and the germline gene differ at one end; a read error may be behind it. The chain combines TRBV9 with TRBJ2-6; D call uncertain. Per the germline V gene, CDR1 is SGDLS and CDR2 is YYNGEE. The CDR3 length is 16 residues. The CDR3 reads CASGVAWAAGANVLTF. DNA for the CDR3: TGTGCCAGCGGCGTAGCTTGGGCAGCTGGGGCCAACGTCCTGACTTTC.

CDR3 protein: CASSLDPTGYNEQFF. In DNA, the CDR3 is TGTGCCAGCAGCTTAGATCCGACAGGGTACAATGAGCAGTTCTTC. The rearrangement joins TRBV11-2 to TRBJ2-1; 7 bases agree with TRBD1. With V trimmed by 0 bases and J by 4 bases, 3 bases remained unmatched. The CDR3 is made up of 15 amino acids. Germline V lookup: CDR1 SGHAT, CDR2 FQNNGV.

This chain uses TRBV27 with TRBJ2-3; D is tentatively TRBD1 or TRBD2 (5 bases each). V gave up 5 bases and J gave up 2 bases, with 14 bases separating them. There are 15 residues in the CDR3. Germline assignment: CDR1 MNHEY and CDR2 SMNVEV (reference sequence). CDR3 in amino acids: CASSPEGRTTDTQYF. The CDR3 nucleotides are TGTGCCAGCAGTCCAGAGGGGCGTACCACAGATACGCAGTATTTT.

This clonotype has just one count. Being one base from a much bigger clone, this may be a read error. This chain connects TRBV4-3 to TRBJ2-7; tentatively, D is TRBD2 (5 bases). The CDR3 runs to 18 residues. Germline V CDR1 and CDR2: LGHNA, YSLEER. The V end lost 0 bases, the J end lost 2 bases, and 20 bases lay between the germline ends. The CDR3 sequence is CASSQEATRGGWTYEQYF. CDR3 DNA sequence: TGCGCCAGCAGCCAAGAGGCCACCCGCGGAGGTTGGACCTACGAGCAGTACTTC.

This rearrangement joins TRBV4-1 to TRBJ2-7; 12 positions match TRBD2. V lost 1 base to trimming and J lost 5 bases; unmatched junction nucleotides: 9. Germline values: CDR1 MGHRA, CDR2 YSYEKL. The CDR3 has 17 residues. CDR3: CASSQGPETSGSNEQYF. The CDR3 DNA sequence: TGCGCCAGCAGCCAAGGTCCGGAGACTAGCGGGAGTAACGAGCAGTACTTC.

This chain links TRBV19 with TRBJ1-1; perhaps TRBD1 as D (5 bases). Germline loops: CDR1 LNHDA, CDR2 SQIVND (reference sequence). Trimming cost V 0 bases and J 5 bases, with 13 bases left between them. The CDR3 runs 15 residues. The CDR3 loop reads CASSIDFGGRTEAFF. In nucleotides, the CDR3 is TGTGCCAGTAGTATAGACTTTGGGGGTAGGACTGAAGCTTTCTTT.

This clonotype was seen a handful of times. The chain is built from TRBV4-3 and TRBJ1-1; D uncertain. Trimming shortened V by 0 bases and J by 0 bases, and 17 bases separated the two germline ends. The CDR3 has 18 amino acids. Per germline, CDR1 LGHNA and CDR2 YSLEER. The chain's CDR3 is CASSQDFLRVTMNTEAFF. The DNA for the CDR3 is TGCGCCAGCAGCCAAGATTTTCTACGGGTGACTATGAACACTGAAGCTTTCTTT.

In this sample, this clonotype turned up a few times. V and J are TRBV11-2 and TRBJ2-1, with a weak D call TRBD2 (5 bases). V dropped 0 bases and J dropped 2 bases, with 20 bases sitting between them. This CDR3 has 19 residues. In germline, CDR1 is SGHAT, CDR2 FQNNGV. CDR3 amino acids: CASSLDIVTKRGPYNEQFF. Written as DNA, the CDR3 is TGTGCCAGCAGCTTAGATATCGTAACGAAGAGAGGGCCCTACAATGAGCAGTTCTTC.

The chain couples TRBV3-1 to TRBJ1-6, with D unresolved. The V gene's germline CDR1 is LGHDT and CDR2 YNNKEL (reference sequence). This CDR3 is 16 amino acids long. V was pared by 5 bases and J by 0 bases, with 11 bases between. Here the CDR3 reads CASSYGEDSYNSPLHF. DNA for the CDR3: TGTGCCAGCAGCTACGGGGAAGACTCCTATAATTCACCCCTCCACTTT.

This clonotype was seen more than once but under ten times. The rearrangement links TRBV25-1 to TRBJ1-6; TRBD1 matches 11 bases. Per the germline V gene, CDR1 is MGHDK and CDR2 is SYGVNS. CDR3 size: 18 residues. Germline trimming cut 2 bases from V and 1 base from J; bases unmatched to any gene: 4. The CDR3 protein is CASSERTGGGSYNSPLHF. The CDR3 nucleotides read TGTGCCAGCAGTGAACGGACAGGGGGCGGTTCCTATAATTCACCCCTCCACTTT.

This clonotype turned up a few times. The chain combines TRBV28 with TRBJ1-4; D gene ambiguous. CDR1 is MDHEN and CDR2 is SYDVKM in the germline V gene. CDR3 length: 13 residues. Trimming took off 5 bases at V and 6 bases at J, with 10 bases between the two ends. DNA of the CDR3: TGTGCCAGCAGTGGGAGACTGCATGAAAAACTGTTTTTT. Translation: CASSGRLHEKLFF.

This clonotype was counted at least ten times. The chain joins TRBV27 to TRBJ1-4; D is uncertain. The CDR3 runs to 14 residues. V dropped 1 base and J dropped 4 bases, with 7 bases sitting between them. The germline gives CDR1 MNHEY, CDR2 SMNVEV (reference sequence). The CDR3 bases are TGTGCCAGCAGTTTATTACCGGTTAATGAAAAACTGTTTTTT. It translates to CASSLLPVNEKLFF. Filled out from reference TRBV27 and TRBJ1-4, the complete variable domain reads EAQVTQNPRYLITVTGKKLTVTCSQNMNHEYMSWYRQDPGLGLRQIYYSMNVEVTDKGDVPEGYKVSRKEKRNFPLILESPSPNQTSLYFCASSLLPVNEKLFFGSGTQLSVL.